Described below is a single T cell receptor (beta chain) sequence and its context. This specimen comes from a study of blood T cell repertoires in COVID-19. About the study: T cells, B-cell-depleted T cells, or PBMCs provided the cDNA or gDNA that served as material.

Trimming cost V 5 bases and J 5 bases, with 12 bases left between them. Germline-derived CDR1 and CDR2 are LNHDA and SQIVND (reference sequence). This CDR3 spans 14 amino acids. Those who participated ranged in age from roughly 18 to 100 years and resided in 20 to 30 US areas. Participant reports of clinical history set cohort assignment. Study processing details: Using reference gene primer amplification, nucleated cell counts were estimated. The assay was immunoSEQ multiplex PCR, and TCRdb's table has in-frame clones only and misses some. The D gene and trimming were derived from the DNA, and the V and J assignments and clone size from that table. Seen here are some 400,000 clones, 85% to 90% observed once, and the top ten hold approximately 1.5%.

This receptor was obtained from a woman in her 30s who had recovered from COVID-19. The sample consisted of PBMCs or T cells enriched from blood (not recorded which). The J gene is TRBJ1-4, the V gene TRBV19, with D unresolved. The CDR3 loop reads CASSAAGGNEKLFF. The CDR3 nucleotides are TGTGCCAGTAGTGCAGCAGGCGGGAATGAAAAACTGTTTTTT.